This T cell receptor beta chain was sequenced for a study of shared clonotypes between healthy human individuals. Findings and limits, study-wide: Shared clonotypes: 4.5% to 5% naive CD4, 3% to 3.5% naive CD8, around 2.4% memory CD4, 0.35% to 0.5% memory CD8.

Comment on this clone: Its specificity is unknown.

In the naive CD8 group, cells lacked CD45RO and were positively selected for CCR7, so terminally differentiated effector memory CD45RA+ cells were left out. Here immunoSEQ multiplex PCR was the method, and the copy in TCRdb shows in-frame clones only, minus some. The data contain around 2,000,000 clones, 85% to 95% of them singletons. J gave up 5 bases and V 3 bases, and 9 bases lay outside the gene matches. The length of the CDR3 is 17 residues. Per germline, CDR1 SGHRS and CDR2 YFSETQ. This sequence joins TRBV5-1 and TRBJ1-4, with TRBD1 identical over 11 bases. What was sequenced was naive CD8+ T cells sorted from blood. The clonotype comes from a man younger than 35 in good health. The CDR3 reads CASSYYGTGGLNEKLFF. For the CDR3, the DNA is TGCGCCAGCAGCTATTACGGGACAGGGGGATTGAATGAAAAACTGTTTTTT. The variable domain in full, completed from reference TRBV5-1 and TRBJ1-4, reads KAGVTQTPRYLIKTRGQQVTLSCSPISGHRSVSWYQQTPGQGLQFLFEYFSETQRNKGNFPGRFSGRQFSNSRSEMNVSTLELGDSALYLCASSYYGTGGLNEKLFFGSGTQLSVL.